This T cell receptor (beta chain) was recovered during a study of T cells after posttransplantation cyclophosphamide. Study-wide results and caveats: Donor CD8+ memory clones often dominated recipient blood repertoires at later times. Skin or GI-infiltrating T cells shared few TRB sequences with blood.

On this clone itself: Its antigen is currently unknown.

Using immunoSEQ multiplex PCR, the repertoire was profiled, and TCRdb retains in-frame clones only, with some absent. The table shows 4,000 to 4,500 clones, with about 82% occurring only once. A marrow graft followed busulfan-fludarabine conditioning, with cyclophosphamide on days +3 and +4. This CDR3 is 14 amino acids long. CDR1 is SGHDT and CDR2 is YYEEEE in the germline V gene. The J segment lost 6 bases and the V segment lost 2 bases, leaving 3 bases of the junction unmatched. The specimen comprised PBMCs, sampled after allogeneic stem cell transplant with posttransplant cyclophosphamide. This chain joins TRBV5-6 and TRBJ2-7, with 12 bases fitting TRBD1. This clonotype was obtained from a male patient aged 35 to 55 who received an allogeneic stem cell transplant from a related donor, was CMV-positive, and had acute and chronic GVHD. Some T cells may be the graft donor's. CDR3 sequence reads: CASSFGTGGFEQYF. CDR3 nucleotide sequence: TGTGCCAGCAGCTTCGGGACAGGGGGCTTCGAGCAGTACTTC. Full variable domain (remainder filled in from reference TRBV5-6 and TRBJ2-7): DAGVTQSPTHLIKTRGQQVTLRCSPKSGHDTVSWYQQALGQGPQFIFQYYEEEERQRGNFPDRFSGHQFPNYSSELNVNALLLGDSALYLCASSFGTGGFEQYFGPGTRLTVT.